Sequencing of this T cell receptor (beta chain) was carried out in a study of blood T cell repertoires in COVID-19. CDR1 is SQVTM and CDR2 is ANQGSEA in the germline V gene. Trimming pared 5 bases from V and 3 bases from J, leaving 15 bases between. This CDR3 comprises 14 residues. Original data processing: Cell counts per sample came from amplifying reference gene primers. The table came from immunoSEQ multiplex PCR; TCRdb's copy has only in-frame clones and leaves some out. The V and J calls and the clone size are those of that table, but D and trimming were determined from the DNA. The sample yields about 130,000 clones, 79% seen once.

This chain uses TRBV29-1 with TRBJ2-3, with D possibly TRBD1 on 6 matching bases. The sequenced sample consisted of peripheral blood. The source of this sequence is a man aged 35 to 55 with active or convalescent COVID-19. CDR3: CSVLSGERTDTQYF. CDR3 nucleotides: TGCAGCGTTCTCTCAGGGGAGAGGACAGATACGCAGTATTTT.